Shown below are 11 T cell receptor beta chains from a single sample sequenced in a study of beta chain features in type 1 diabetes. Whole-study findings and limits: Among all four CD4+ subsets, Type 1 diabetes patients had TCRB CDR3s that were moderately but significantly shorter.

The investigators reverse transcribed all of the isolated RNA, so they sequenced expressed TCRB transcripts. Produced via immunoSEQ multiplex PCR; TCRdb's table is partial and in-frame only. The table lists roughly 250,000 clones, over 20% of them singletons. Which antigens these TCRs recognize remains unknown. The source material was naive CD4+ T cells from blood. The source of these receptors is a woman aged 40 to 50 with type 1 diabetes.

As for this clone: Other DNA sequences of this sample code for an identical CDR3. V gene TRBV7-2 combines with J gene TRBJ1-1; no reliable D call. This CDR3 comprises 13 residues. Germline V CDR1 and CDR2: SGHTA, FQGNSA. V lost 2 bases, J lost 1 base, and 5 bases lay in between. Here the CDR3 DNA reads TGTGCCAGCAGCTTACAGGAGAACACTGAAGCTTTCTTT. Residues: CASSLQENTEAFF.

This clone has only a few counts. V and J are TRBV4-2 and TRBJ2-7; D call uncertain. Germline loops: CDR1 LGHNA, CDR2 YNFKEQ. Trimming took 0 bases from V and 3 from J, leaving 12 bases between them. CDR3 length: 15 amino acids. The CDR3 nucleotides are TGTGCCAGCAGCCAAGATCTGGAGTCGAGCTACGAGCAGTACTTC. Amino acid sequence: CASSQDLESSYEQYF.

The CDR3: CASSPQGGLANYGYTF. DNA for the CDR3: TGTGCCAGCAGCCCCCAAGGCGGATTAGCTAACTATGGCTACACCTTC. V gene TRBV7-9 combines with J gene TRBJ1-2; no definite D call. V was trimmed by 5 bases and J by 0 bases, leaving 16 bases between them. Germline V gene data show CDR1 as SEHNR and CDR2 as FQNEAQ (reference sequence). This CDR3 spans 16 amino acids.

As to this clone: The sample contains more than one DNA sequence encoding this CDR3. V gene TRBV7-2 combines with J gene TRBJ2-3; 9 nucleotides agree with TRBD1. This CDR3 has 15 amino acids. After removal of 5 bases from V and 5 bases from J, the junction contained 8 bases not matched to a gene. Germline V lookup: CDR1 SGHTA, CDR2 FQGNSA. The CDR3 reads CASSPQTGGGDTQYF. The CDR3 nucleotides are TGTGCCAGCAGCCCCCAGACAGGGGGTGGAGATACGCAGTATTTT.

V is TRBV7-9 and J is TRBJ1-1, with 8 bases identical to TRBD1. The germline gives CDR1 SEHNR, CDR2 FQNEAQ (reference sequence). This CDR3 region has 15 residues. V dropped 5 bases and J dropped 1; count of bases not matched to a gene: 6. CDR3 protein: CASSNGQGPNTEAFF. The CDR3 DNA reads as TGTGCCAGCAGCAACGGACAGGGACCGAACACTGAAGCTTTCTTT.

This clone was counted only a few times. The chain couples TRBV12-5 to TRBJ2-3; TRBD1 might be the D (6 bases). Germline values: CDR1 LGHNT, CDR2 FRNRAP. V lost 6 bases, J lost 6 bases, and 10 bases lay in between. The length of the CDR3 is 12 residues. The DNA of the CDR3 is TGTGCTAGTGGCCCGGACAGCGATACGCAGTATTTT. Translation: CASGPDSDTQYF.

The chain links TRBV30 to TRBJ1-5; the match to TRBD1 covers 9 bases. Losses at the gene ends were 1 base for V and 2 bases for J; bases not matched to a gene: 9. CDR1 is GTSNPN, CDR2 SVGIG, per germline (reference sequence). The CDR3 loop spans 17 amino acids. Written as DNA, the CDR3 is TGTGCCTGGAGTGGACAGGGGGTAAGTTGGGGCAATCAGCCCCAGCATTTT. Translating gives CAWSGQGVSWGNQPQHF.

The chain is built from TRBV5-6 and TRBJ1-1, with unresolved D. The CDR3 length is 12 residues. V shed 0 bases and J shed 8 bases, with 8 bases lying between them. Germline values: CDR1 SGHDT, CDR2 YYEEEE. CDR3 bases: TGTGCCAGCAGCTTGGCCCCGGGGGAAGCTTTCTTT. This gives the protein CASSLAPGEAFF.

V gene TRBV11-2 combines with J gene TRBJ2-5, with D tentatively TRBD1 (5 bases). V lost 0 bases and J lost 1, with 9 bases in between. Germline V gene lookup returns CDR1 SGHAT and CDR2 FQNNGV. There are 15 residues in the CDR3. CDR3: CASSLDTTVQETQYF. The DNA of the CDR3 is TGTGCCAGCAGCTTAGATACGACAGTCCAAGAGACCCAGTACTTC. Based on the CDR3 plus reference TRBV11-2 and TRBJ2-5, the full variable domain is EAGVAQSPRYKIIEKRQSVAFWCNPISGHATLYWYQQILGQGPKLLIQFQNNGVVDDSQLPKDRFSAERLKGVDSTLKIQPAKLEDSAVYLCASSLDTTVQETQYFGPGTRLLVL.

As DNA, the CDR3 is TGTGCCAGCAGGGGGGGACAGGACCAAGAGACCCAGTACTTC. Amino acids: CASRGGQDQETQYF. The chain has TRBV28 and TRBJ2-5, with 8 bases aligning to TRBD1. The CDR3 extends over 14 amino acids. J lost 0 bases, V lost 6 bases, and 3 bases had no gene match. Germline loops: CDR1 MDHEN, CDR2 SYDVKM.

The rearrangement uses TRBV7-2 and TRBJ2-3; 10 bases agree with TRBD2. With V trimmed by 5 bases and J by 2 bases, 4 bases remained unmatched. Germline assignment: CDR1 SGHTA and CDR2 FQGNSA. This CDR3 is built from 15 residues. The CDR3 reads CASSLGLAVTDTQYF. As DNA, the CDR3 is TGTGCCAGCAGCCTCGGACTAGCGGTCACAGATACGCAGTATTTT.